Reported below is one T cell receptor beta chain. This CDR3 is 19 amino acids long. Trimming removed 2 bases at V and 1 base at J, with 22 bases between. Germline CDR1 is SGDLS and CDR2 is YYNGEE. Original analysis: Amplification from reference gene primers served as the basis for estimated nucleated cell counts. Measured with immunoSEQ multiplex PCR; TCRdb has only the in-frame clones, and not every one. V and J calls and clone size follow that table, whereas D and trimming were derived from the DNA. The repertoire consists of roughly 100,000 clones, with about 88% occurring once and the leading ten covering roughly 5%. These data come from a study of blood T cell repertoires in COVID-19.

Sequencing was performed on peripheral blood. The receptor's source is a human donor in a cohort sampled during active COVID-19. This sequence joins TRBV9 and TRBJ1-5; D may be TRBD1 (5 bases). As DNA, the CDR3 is TGTGCCAGCAGCGTGTACAGGAGACACCGGCTTTTGAGCAATCAGCCCCAGCATTTT. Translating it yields CASSVYRRHRLLSNQPQHF.